The 11 T cell receptor beta chains reported below all come from one sample, sequenced in a study of tumor-infiltrating lymphocytes in primary liver carcinoma. The source of the blood RNA was unsorted whole blood, and germline DNA was extracted as well. Reverse transcription of approximately 500 ng total RNA with a constant-region primer produced TCR beta cDNA. Libraries for TCR beta were built through three nested multiplex PCR rounds, which together made up a slightly modified ARM-PCR procedure. Researchers ran the first two PCR rounds for approximately 10 cycles each with TRBV1-TRBV30 forward primers and a C-beta reverse primer. Each CDR3 protein gets one entry after TCRdb re-called the multiplex PCR reads with MiXCR. This repertoire shows some 180,000 distinct CDR3 sequences, about 60% found once; its top ten account for around 68%. Input material: peripheral blood. The receptors come from a man aged 35-49 years with primary liver carcinoma and hepatitis B virus infection.

Points on this clonotype: Just one base apart from a much larger clone, this may be a read error. V and J are TRBV11-3 and TRBJ2-1; 11 bases are shared with TRBD2. In germline, CDR1 is SGHNT, CDR2 YENEEA. The CDR3 is 15 amino acids. Here the CDR3 DNA reads TGTCCCAGCAGCTCCGGGACTAGCGGCCACAATGAGCAGTTCTTC. This translates into CPSSSGTSGHNEQFF.

The J gene is TRBJ2-1, the V gene TRBV6-5, with a weak D call TRBD1 (6 bases). The CDR3 runs 15 residues. Per germline, CDR1 MNHEY and CDR2 SVGAGI. V lost 10 bases and J 0 bases, leaving 16 bases between the germline ends. The CDR3 DNA reads as TGTGCCACCAGGTCTGGGGGCAGCTCCTACAATGAGCAGTTCTTC. It yields the protein CATRSGGSSYNEQFF.

Concerning this clonotype itself: Germline is not matched at one junction end, which may reflect a read error. V is TRBV6-5 and J is TRBJ2-3; 7 bases align to TRBD1. Per germline, CDR1 MNHEY and CDR2 SVGAGI. This CDR3 has 17 residues. The CDR3 nucleotides are TGTGCCAGCAGCCGAGGCGGGCCGGGACAGCCAACCGATACGCTGTATTTT. This gives the protein CASSRGGPGQPTDTLYF.

This clonotype has only a few counts. The chain's CDR3 is CASSPQVTIYF. As DNA, the CDR3 is TGTGCCAGCAGCCCCCAGGTCACCATATATTTT. The chain is built from TRBV12-3 or TRBV12-4 and TRBJ1-3; D call uncertain. The CDR3 spans 11 residues. V was trimmed by 6 bases and J by 9 bases, leaving 9 bases between them.

V and J are TRBV29-1 and TRBJ2-5, with 11 bases aligning to TRBD2. Germline V gene data show CDR1 as SQVTM and CDR2 as ANQGSEA. The CDR3 has 18 amino acids. Trimming at V came to 7 bases and at J to 1 base, leaving 17 bases not matched to a gene. The CDR3 bases are TGCAGCGCCGAAGCGCAGCTAGCGGGAGGTTTTATCCAAGAGACCCAGTACTTC. Protein product: CSAEAQLAGGFIQETQYF.

The chain has TRBV10-3 and TRBJ2-3; D is undetermined. Per germline, CDR1 ENHRY and CDR2 SYGVKD. The CDR3 length is 14 residues. CDR3 nucleotides: TGTACCAGTACCTCCGGCCCGGGCACAGATACGCAGTATTTT. It specifies CTSTSGPGTDTQYF.

This clonotype was counted between two and nine times. The chain employs TRBV6-1 and TRBJ2-2, with D unclear. The CDR3 has 14 amino acids. CDR1 MNHNS and CDR2 SASEGT come from the germline V gene. V was trimmed by 5 bases and J by 2 bases, leaving 9 bases between them. CDR3 DNA: TGTGCCAGCAGTCCGGGTCCTAACACCGGGGAGCTGTTTTTT. It yields the protein CASSPGPNTGELFF.

In regard to this clonotype: The junction shows a germline mismatch at one end, possibly a read error. The chain joins TRBV6-6 to TRBJ1-6, with a weak D call TRBD1 (6 bases). The germline V gene has CDR1 MNHNY and CDR2 SVGAGI (reference sequence). This CDR3 is built from 16 residues. This CDR3 is CASSKPPGGSNSPLYF. CDR3 DNA: TGTGCCAGCAGTAAGCCCCCGGGGGGCTCTAATTCACCCCTCTACTTT.

The chain employs TRBV29-1 and TRBJ2-1; perhaps D is TRBD1 or TRBD2 (6 bases each). This CDR3 contains 14 residues. In germline, CDR1 is SQVTM, CDR2 ANQGSEA. Trimming pared 7 bases from V and 6 bases from J, leaving 19 bases between. Written as DNA, the CDR3 is TGCAGCGCACGGGACATAGGGGGGCCCAATGAGCAGTTCTTC. It is translated as CSARDIGGPNEQFF.

This clonotype came up many times. The chain combines TRBV11-2 with TRBJ2-3, with 10 bases fitting TRBD1. This CDR3 region has 15 residues. With 6 bases clipped from V and 3 bases from J, the junction kept 6 bases outside the gene matches. Germline V gives CDR1 SGHAT, CDR2 FQNNGV. The CDR3 sequence: CASRKTGGTTDTQYF. The CDR3 DNA reads TGTGCCAGCAGGAAGACAGGGGGCACAACAGATACGCAGTATTTT.

This clonotype was recorded only once. V usage is TRBV29-1 and J usage is TRBJ2-7; TRBD1 or TRBD2 may be the D gene (7 bases each). The CDR3 spans 12 residues. V was clipped by 7 bases and J by 7 bases, with 17 bases between them. Germline V gene lookup returns CDR1 SQVTM and CDR2 ANQGSEA. In DNA form, the CDR3 reads TGCAGCGATGGGAGGGGGCCAAGGGAGCAGTACTTC. This encodes CSDGRGPREQYF.